This T cell receptor (beta chain) was profiled in a study of patients and donors after allogeneic stem cell transplantation. TCRdb re-called the RT-PCR reads through MiXCR, storing one row per CDR3 protein. The sample lists approximately 200,000 distinct CDR3 sequences, around two fifths seen once, with about 30% in the top ten. CDR3 length: 16 residues. Per germline, CDR1 LNHDA and CDR2 SQIVND (reference sequence). Trimming took off 8 bases at V and 0 bases at J, with 20 bases between the two ends. The sequence came from a human donor who was either an allogeneic HSCT recipient or a stem cell or donor lymphocyte infusion donor (not recorded which). It is not recorded whose cells these are; they may come from a transplant donor. Sequencing was carried out using blood, either unsorted or a sorted T cell fraction (not recorded which). The V gene is TRBV19, the J gene TRBJ2-7; D is undetermined. CDR3: CASGSRIGPFSYEQYF. CDR3 DNA: TGTGCCAGTGGAAGCCGGATAGGACCCTTCTCCTACGAGCAGTACTTC.